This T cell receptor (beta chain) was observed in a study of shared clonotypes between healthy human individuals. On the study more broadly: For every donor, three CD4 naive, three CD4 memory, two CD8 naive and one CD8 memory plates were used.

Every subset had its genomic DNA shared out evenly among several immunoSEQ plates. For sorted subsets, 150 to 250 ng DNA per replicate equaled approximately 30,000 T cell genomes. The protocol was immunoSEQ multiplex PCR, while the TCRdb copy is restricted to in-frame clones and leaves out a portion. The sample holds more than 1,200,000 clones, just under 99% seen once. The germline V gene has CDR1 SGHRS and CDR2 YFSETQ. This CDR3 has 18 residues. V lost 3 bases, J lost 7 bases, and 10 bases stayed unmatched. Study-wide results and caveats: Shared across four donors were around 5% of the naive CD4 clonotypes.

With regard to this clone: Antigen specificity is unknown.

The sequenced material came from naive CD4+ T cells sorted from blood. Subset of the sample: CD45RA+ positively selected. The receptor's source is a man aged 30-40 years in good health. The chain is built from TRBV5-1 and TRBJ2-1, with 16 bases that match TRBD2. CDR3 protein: CASSYPGLAGGPFNEQFF. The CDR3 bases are TGCGCCAGCAGCTACCCGGGACTAGCGGGAGGGCCTTTTAATGAGCAGTTCTTC.